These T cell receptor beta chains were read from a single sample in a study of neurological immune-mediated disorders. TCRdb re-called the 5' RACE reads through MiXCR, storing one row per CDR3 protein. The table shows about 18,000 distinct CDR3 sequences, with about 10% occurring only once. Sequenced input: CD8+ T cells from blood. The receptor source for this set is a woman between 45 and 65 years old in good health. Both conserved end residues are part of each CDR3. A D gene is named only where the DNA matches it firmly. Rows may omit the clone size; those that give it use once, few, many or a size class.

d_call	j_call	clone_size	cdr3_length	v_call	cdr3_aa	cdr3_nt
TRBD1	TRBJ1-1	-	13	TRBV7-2	CASSYDRDTEAFF	TGTGCCAGCAGCTACGACAGGGACACTGAAGCTTTCTTT
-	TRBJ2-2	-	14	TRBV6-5	CASSYSENTGELFF	TGTGCCAGCAGTTACTCAGAGAACACCGGGGAGCTGTTTTTT
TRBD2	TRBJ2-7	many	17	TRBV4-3	CASSQDVGLSGDYEQYF	TGCGCCAGCAGCCAAGATGTGGGCCTCAGCGGGGATTACGAGCAGTACTTC
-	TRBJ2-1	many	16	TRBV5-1	CASSLAWGGQFDEQFF	TGCGCCAGCAGCTTGGCGTGGGGGGGGCAGTTCGATGAGCAGTTCTTC
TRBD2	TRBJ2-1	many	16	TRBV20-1	CSARWPTSGDYNEQFF	TGCAGTGCTAGGTGGCCGACTAGCGGGGACTACAATGAGCAGTTCTTC
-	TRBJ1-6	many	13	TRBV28	CASISKRGGALHF	TGTGCCAGCATCTCCAAGAGGGGTGGGGCCCTCCACTTT
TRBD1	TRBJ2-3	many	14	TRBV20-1	CSANDRGSTDTQYF	TGCAGTGCTAACGACAGGGGGAGTACAGATACGCAGTATTTT
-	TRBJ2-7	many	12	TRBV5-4	CASSSGDFEQYF	TGTGCCAGCAGCTCCGGGGACTTCGAGCAGTACTTC
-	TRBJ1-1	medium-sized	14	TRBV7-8	CASSSGEPNTEAFF	TGTGCCAGCAGCTCGGGGGAGCCGAACACTGAAGCTTTCTTT
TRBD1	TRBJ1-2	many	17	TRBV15	CATSRVGTGLSRYGYTF	TGTGCCACCAGCAGAGTCGGGACAGGTTTATCACGGTATGGCTACACCTTC
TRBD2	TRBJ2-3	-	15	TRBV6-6	CASSHGAGVIDTQYF	TGTGCCAGCAGCCACGGGGCGGGGGTTATAGATACGCAGTATTTT
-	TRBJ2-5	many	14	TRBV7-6	CASTSGQYQETQYF	TGTGCCAGCACCTCCGGGCAGTACCAAGAGACCCAGTACTTC
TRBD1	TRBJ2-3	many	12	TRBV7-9	CASSSDRYTQYF	TGTGCCAGCAGCTCGGACAGGTATACGCAGTATTTT
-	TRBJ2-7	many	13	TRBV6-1	CASSEADNYEQYF	TGTGCCAGCAGTGAAGCGGACAACTACGAGCAGTACTTC
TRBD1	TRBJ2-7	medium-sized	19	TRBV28	CASSFRKGTGGRTPYEQYF	TGTGCCAGCAGTTTTCGCAAAGGGACAGGGGGCCGGACCCCCTACGAGCAGTACTTC
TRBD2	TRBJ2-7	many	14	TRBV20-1	CSAREAGGNYEQYF	TGCAGTGCTAGAGAGGCGGGGGGGAACTACGAGCAGTACTTC
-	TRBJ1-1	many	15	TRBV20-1	CSAGGQPSGYTEAFF	TGCAGTGCTGGGGGGCAACCGTCCGGATACACTGAAGCTTTCTTT
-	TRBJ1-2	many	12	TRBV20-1	CSARDVYYGYTF	TGCAGTGCTAGAGATGTATACTATGGCTACACCTTC
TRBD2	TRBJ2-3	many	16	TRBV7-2	CASSRELAGGPDTQYF	TGTGCCAGCAGCCGGGAGCTAGCGGGGGGCCCAGATACGCAGTATTTT
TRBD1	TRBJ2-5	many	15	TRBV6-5	CASSYGGTGSETQYF	TGTGCCAGCAGTTACGGCGGGACAGGGTCGGAGACCCAGTACTTC
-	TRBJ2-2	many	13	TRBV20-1	CSVTGGLGGELFF	TGCAGTGTTACGGGGGGCCTAGGCGGGGAGCTGTTTTTT
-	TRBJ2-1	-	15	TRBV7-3	CASSLTFKDYNEQFF	TGTGCCAGCAGCTTAACGTTCAAGGACTACAATGAGCAGTTCTTC
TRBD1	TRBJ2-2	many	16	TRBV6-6	CASSSDRGAVTGELFF	TGTGCCAGCAGTTCGGACAGGGGAGCTGTGACCGGGGAGCTGTTTTTT
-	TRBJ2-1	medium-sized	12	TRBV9	CASCQGGGEQFF	TGTGCCAGCTGCCAGGGGGGAGGCGAGCAGTTCTTC
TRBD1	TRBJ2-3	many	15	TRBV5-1	CASSNRDSGTDTQYF	TGCGCCAGCAGCAACCGGGACAGTGGCACAGATACGCAGTATTTT